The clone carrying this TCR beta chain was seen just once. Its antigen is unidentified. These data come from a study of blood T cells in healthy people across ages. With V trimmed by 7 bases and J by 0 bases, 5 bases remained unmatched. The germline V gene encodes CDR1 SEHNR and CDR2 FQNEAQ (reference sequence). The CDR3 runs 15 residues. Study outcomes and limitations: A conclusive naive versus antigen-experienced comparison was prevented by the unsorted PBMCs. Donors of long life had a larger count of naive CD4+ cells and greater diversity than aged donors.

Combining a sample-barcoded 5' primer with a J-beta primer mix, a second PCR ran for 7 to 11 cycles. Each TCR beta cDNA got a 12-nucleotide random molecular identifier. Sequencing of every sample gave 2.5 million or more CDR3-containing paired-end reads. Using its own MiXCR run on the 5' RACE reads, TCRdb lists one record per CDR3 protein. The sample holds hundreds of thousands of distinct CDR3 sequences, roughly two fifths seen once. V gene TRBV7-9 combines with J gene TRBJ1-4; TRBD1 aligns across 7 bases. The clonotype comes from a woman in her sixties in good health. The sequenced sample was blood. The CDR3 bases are TGTGCCAGCACTCCAGGGGGGGCAACTAATGAAAAACTGTTTTTT. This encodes CASTPGGATNEKLFF.